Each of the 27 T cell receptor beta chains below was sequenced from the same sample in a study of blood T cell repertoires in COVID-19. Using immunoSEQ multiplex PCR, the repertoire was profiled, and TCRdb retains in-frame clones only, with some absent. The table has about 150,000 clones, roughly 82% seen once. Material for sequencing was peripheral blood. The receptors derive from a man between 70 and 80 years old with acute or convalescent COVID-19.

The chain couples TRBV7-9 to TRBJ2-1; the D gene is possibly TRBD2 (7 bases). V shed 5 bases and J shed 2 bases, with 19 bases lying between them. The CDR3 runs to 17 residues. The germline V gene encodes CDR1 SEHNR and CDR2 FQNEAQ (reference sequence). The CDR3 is CASSGGAGTLPYNEQFF. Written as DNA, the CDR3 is TGTGCCAGCAGCGGGGGGGCAGGCACCCTCCCCTACAATGAGCAGTTCTTC.

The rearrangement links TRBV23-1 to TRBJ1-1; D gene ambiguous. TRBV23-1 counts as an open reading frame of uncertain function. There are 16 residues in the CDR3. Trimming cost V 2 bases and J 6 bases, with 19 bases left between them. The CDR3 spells CASSQPAEVRWAEAFF. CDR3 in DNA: TGCGCCAGCAGTCAACCCGCCGAGGTAAGATGGGCTGAAGCTTTCTTT.

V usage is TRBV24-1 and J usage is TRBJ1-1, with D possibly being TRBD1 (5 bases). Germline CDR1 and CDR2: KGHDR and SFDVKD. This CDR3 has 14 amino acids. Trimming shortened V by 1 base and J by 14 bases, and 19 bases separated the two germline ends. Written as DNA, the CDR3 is TGTGCCACCAGTGATTTCTTGCCCGGGCAGGGAAGGTTCTTT. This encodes CATSDFLPGQGRFF.

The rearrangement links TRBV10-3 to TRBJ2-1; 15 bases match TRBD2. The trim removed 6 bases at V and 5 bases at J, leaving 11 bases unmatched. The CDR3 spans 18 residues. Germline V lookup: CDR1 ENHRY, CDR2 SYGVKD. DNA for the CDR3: TGTGCCATCAGCCAGGCGGGACTAGCGGGAGGCCGAAACAATGAGCAGTTCTTC. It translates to CAISQAGLAGGRNNEQFF.

Here the CDR3 DNA reads TGCGCCAGCAGTGAGTCCGGGGACTTCAGGCAGTACTTC. Translation gives CASSESGDFRQYF. The chain couples TRBV10-2 to TRBJ2-4, with TRBD2 as a possible D gene (6 bases). The CDR3 covers 13 residues. V gave up 0 bases and J gave up 13 bases, with 13 bases separating them. Per germline, CDR1 WSHSY and CDR2 SAAADI.

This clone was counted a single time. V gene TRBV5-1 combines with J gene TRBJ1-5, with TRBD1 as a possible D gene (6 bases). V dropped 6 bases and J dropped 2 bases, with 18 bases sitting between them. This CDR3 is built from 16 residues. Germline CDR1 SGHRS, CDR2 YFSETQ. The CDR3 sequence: CASTGTGPMGNQPQHF. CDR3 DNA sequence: TGCGCCAGCACCGGAACAGGGCCTATGGGCAATCAGCCCCAGCATTTT.

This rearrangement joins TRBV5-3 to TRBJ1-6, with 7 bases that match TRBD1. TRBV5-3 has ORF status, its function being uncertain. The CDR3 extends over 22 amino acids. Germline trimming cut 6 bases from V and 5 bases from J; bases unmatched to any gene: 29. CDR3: CARTAWWDRPGPQPLNNSPLHF. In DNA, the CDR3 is TGTGCCAGAACCGCTTGGTGGGACAGACCAGGGCCTCAACCCCTAAATAATTCACCCCTCCACTTT.

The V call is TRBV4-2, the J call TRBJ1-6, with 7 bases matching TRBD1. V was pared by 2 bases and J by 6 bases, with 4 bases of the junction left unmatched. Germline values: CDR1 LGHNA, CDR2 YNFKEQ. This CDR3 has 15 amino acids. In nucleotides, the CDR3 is TGTGCCAGCAGCCAACAAGGGGGCGTTAATTCACCCCTCCACTTT. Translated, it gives CASSQQGGVNSPLHF.

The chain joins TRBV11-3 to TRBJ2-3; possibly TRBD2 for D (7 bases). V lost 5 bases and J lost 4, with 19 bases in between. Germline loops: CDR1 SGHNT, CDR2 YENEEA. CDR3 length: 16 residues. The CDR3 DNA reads TGTGCCAGCAGCCGGAGGGGGGGAGCGACTCCAGATACGCAGTATTTT. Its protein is CASSRRGGATPDTQYF.

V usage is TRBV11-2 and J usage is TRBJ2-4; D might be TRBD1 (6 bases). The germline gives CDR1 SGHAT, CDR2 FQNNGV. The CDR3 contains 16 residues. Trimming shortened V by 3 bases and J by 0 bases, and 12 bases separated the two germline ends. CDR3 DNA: TGTGCCAGCAGCTTCCTACCGGGACAAGCCAAAAACATTCAGTACTTC. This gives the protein CASSFLPGQAKNIQYF.

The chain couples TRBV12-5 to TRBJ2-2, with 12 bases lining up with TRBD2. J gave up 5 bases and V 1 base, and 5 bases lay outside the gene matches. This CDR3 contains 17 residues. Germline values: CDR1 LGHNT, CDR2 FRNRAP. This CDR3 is CASGLATTSGRTGELFF. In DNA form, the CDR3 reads TGTGCTAGTGGTTTGGCGACGACTAGCGGGAGAACCGGGGAGCTGTTTTTT.

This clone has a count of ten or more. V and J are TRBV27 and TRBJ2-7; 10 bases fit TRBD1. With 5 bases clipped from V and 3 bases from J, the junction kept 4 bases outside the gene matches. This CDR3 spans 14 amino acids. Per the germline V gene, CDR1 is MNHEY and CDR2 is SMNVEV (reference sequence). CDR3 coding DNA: TGTGCCAGCAGTAGGACAGGGGGTATCTACGAGCAGTACTTC. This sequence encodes CASSRTGGIYEQYF.

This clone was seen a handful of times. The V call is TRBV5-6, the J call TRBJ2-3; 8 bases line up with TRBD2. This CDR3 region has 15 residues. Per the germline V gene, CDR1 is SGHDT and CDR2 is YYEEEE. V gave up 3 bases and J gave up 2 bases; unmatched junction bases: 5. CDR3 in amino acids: CASSYGSGVTDTQYF. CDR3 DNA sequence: TGTGCCAGCAGCTATGGTAGCGGGGTCACAGATACGCAGTATTTT.

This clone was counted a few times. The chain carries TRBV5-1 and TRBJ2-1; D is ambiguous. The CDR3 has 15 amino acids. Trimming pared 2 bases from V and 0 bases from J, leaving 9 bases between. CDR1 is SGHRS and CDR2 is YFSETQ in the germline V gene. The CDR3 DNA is TGCGCCAGCAGCTTTACTCCGGGCTCCTACAATGAGCAGTTCTTC. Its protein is CASSFTPGSYNEQFF.

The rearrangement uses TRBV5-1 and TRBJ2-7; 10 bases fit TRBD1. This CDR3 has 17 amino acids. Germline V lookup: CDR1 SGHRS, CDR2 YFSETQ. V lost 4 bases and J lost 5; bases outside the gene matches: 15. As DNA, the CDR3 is TGCGCCAGCAGCCCCGGGACAGGGGCGCCGGGTAGCCACGAGCAGTACTTC. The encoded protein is CASSPGTGAPGSHEQYF.

The CDR3 DNA sequence: TGCGCCAGCAGCTTGTCGGGGGACTCACCCCTCCACTTT. Protein: CASSLSGDSPLHF. This chain links TRBV5-1 with TRBJ1-6, with a possible D match to TRBD1 (5 bases). CDR3 length: 13 residues. From germline, CDR1 is SGHRS and CDR2 YFSETQ. Trimming took off 1 base at V and 10 bases at J, with 9 bases between the two ends.

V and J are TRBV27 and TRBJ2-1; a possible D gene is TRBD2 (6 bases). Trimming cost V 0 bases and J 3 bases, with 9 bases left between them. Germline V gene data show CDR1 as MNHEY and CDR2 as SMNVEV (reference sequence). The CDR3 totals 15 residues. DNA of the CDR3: TGTGCCAGCAGTTTATCTTGGGACTTCTACAATGAGCAGTTCTTC. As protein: CASSLSWDFYNEQFF.

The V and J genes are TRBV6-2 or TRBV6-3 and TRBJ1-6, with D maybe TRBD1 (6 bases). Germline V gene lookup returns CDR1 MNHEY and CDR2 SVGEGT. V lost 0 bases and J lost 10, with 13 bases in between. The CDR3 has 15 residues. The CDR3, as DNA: TGTGCCAGCAGTTACTCGACCAGGGGAGGGTCACCCCTCCACTTT. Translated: CASSYSTRGGSPLHF.

In nucleotides, the CDR3 is TGTGCCAGCACTTCAGCGGGGAGCACAGATACGCAGTATTTT. Translated: CASTSAGSTDTQYF. The chain combines TRBV28 with TRBJ2-3; 7 bases fit TRBD2. In germline, CDR1 is MDHEN, CDR2 SYDVKM. The CDR3 length is 14 residues. V trimming: 7 bases; J trimming: 0 bases; junction bases outside the gene matches: 4. Variable domain in full (rest from reference TRBV28 and TRBJ2-3): DVKVTQSSRYLVKRTGEKVFLECVQDMDHENMFWYRQDPGLGLRLIYFSYDVKMKEKGDIPEGYSVSREKKERFSLILESASTNQTSMYLCASTSAGSTDTQYFGPGTRLTVL.

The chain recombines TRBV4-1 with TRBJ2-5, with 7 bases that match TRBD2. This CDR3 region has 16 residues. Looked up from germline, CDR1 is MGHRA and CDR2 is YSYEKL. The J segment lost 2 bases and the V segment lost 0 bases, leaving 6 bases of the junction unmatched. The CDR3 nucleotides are TGCGCCAGCAGCCAAGAGGGCGCGGGGGTTCAAGAGACCCAGTACTTC. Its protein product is CASSQEGAGVQETQYF.

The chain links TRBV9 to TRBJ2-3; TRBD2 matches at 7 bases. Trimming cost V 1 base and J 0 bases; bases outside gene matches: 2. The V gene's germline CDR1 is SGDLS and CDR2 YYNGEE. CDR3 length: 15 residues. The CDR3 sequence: CASSVTSASTDTQYF. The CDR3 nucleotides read TGTGCCAGCAGCGTAACTAGCGCTAGCACAGATACGCAGTATTTT.

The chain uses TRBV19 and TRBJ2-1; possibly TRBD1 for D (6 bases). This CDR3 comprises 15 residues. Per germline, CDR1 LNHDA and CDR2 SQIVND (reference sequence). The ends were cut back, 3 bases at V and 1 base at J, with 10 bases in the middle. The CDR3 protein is CASSILGTSYNEQFF. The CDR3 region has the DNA TGTGCCAGTAGTATTTTGGGGACATCCTACAATGAGCAGTTCTTC. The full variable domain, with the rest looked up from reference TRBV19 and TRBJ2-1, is DGGITQSPKYLFRKEGQNVTLSCEQNLNHDAMYWYRQDPGQGLRLIYYSQIVNDFQKGDIAEGYSVSREKKESFPLTVTSAQKNPTAFYLCASSILGTSYNEQFFGPGTRLTVL.

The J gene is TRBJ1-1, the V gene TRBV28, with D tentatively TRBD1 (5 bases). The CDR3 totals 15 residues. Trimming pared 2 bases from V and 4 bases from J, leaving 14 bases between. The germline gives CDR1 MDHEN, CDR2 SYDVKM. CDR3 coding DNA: TGTGCCAGCAGTTTACCCTCGGGGGAGGTCACTGAAGCTTTCTTT. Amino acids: CASSLPSGEVTEAFF.

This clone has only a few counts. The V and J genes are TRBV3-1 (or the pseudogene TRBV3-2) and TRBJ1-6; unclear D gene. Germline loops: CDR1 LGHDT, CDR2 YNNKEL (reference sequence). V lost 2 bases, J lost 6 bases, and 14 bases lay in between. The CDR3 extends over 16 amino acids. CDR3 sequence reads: CASSQSSSAVNSPLHF. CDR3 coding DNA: TGTGCCAGCAGCCAATCTTCCTCGGCGGTTAATTCACCCCTCCACTTT.

The CDR3 is CASRDTGTGYFGELFF. CDR3 bases: TGTGCCAGCAGAGACACCGGGACAGGGTATTTCGGGGAGCTGTTTTTT. This rearrangement joins TRBV2 to TRBJ2-2; 9 bases align to TRBD1. V lost 6 bases to trimming and J lost 7 bases; unmatched junction nucleotides: 12. The germline CDR1 and CDR2 sequences are SNHLY and FYNNEI. The CDR3 extends over 16 amino acids.

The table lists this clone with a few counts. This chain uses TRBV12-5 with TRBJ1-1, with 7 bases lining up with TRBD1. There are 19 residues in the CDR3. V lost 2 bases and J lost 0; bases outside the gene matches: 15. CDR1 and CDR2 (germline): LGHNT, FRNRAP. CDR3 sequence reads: CASGLSPRPGTVLNTEAFF. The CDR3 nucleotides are TGTGCTAGTGGTTTGTCCCCTCGTCCCGGGACAGTTTTGAACACTGAAGCTTTCTTT.

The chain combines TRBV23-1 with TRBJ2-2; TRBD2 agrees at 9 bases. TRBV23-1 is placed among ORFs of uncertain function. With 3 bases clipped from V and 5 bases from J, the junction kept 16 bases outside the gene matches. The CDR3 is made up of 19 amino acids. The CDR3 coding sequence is TGCGCCAGCAGTCATGCGGGGGGGAACCGCTCGAGGGCAACCGGGGAGCTGTTTTTT. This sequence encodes CASSHAGGNRSRATGELFF.